The present TCR beta chain was sequenced within a study of regulatory and conventional T cells in breast cancer (dated by TCRdb to 2015 to 2017). As concerns this clonotype: Its antigen has not been determined. A junction boundary mismatches the germline segment, possibly from a read error.

Via the germline V gene, CDR1 is SQVTM and CDR2 ANQGSEA. The CDR3 starts with the cysteine, ends with the phenylalanine, and has 11 residues. Solely the CDR3 DNA is kept, with 33 bases framed from the first base. Libraries were prepared through PCR. Sequenced using an Illumina MiSeq. TCRdb trimmed public reads at Q25 via fastp, called clones via MiXCR and kept in-frame beta chains. All rows with the same CDR3 protein become a single entry with the most common DNA and genes. The sample table holds roughly 15,000 distinct CDR3 sequences, of which 25% to 40% were seen once. The top ten hold around 1.5% of the sample.

What was sequenced was conventional T cells from blood. The chain uses TRBV29-1 and TRBJ2-5; the D call is possibly TRBD1 or TRBD2, each sharing 5 bases. This clonotype was obtained from a female donor in good health. Here is the DNA: TGCAGCGTTGAGCAGGGAGAGATCCAGTACTTC. Its product reads: CSVEQGEIQYF.